This TCR beta chain was retrieved from a study of low-dose radiotherapy and immunotherapy resistance in tumors. TRAV- and TRBV-specific primers were used for first-strand cDNA, which covered alpha and beta chains. Using a constant-region primer together with a V-primer adapter, TCRs were subjected to about 20 PCR cycles of amplification. TCRdb processed the reads anew with MiXCR; each CDR3 protein has one entry. The sample lists more than 85,000 distinct CDR3 sequences, more than 8% occurring once. The sample's time point: before trial treatment. Donors were given nivolumab, ipilimumab, aspirin, low-dose cyclophosphamide and low-dose radiotherapy. There are a few counts of this clonotype. Sample: PBMCs, taken before treatment. This receptor was taken from a male donor with prostate cancer.

CDR3: CASSLGKGNIQYF. CDR3 DNA sequence: TGTGCCAGCAGCTTAGGAAAGGGGAACATTCAGTACTTC. This chain connects TRBV7-2 to TRBJ2-4, with TRBD1 as a possible D gene (5 bases). Between the trimmed V and J ends, which lost 1 base and 7 bases, there was a span of 8 bases. Germline V gene sequence: CDR1 SGHTA, CDR2 FQGNSA. This CDR3 is 13 amino acids long.